These 11 T cell receptor beta chains were all obtained from the same sample, sequenced in a study of CD8 T cells in Susac syndrome. Reverse transcription of roughly 0.5 to 1 ug RNA was performed with random hexamers. TCRdb reanalysed the immunoSEQ multiplex PCR reads using MiXCR and keeps one entry per CDR3 protein. The table has tens of thousands of distinct CDR3 sequences, roughly 91% seen once. Sequencing used CD4+ T cells from PBMCs. The source is a human donor with Susac syndrome.

The chain is built from TRBV5-1 and TRBJ2-1, with 8 nucleotides matching TRBD2. Germline CDR1 reads SGHRS; CDR2 reads YFSETQ. There are 16 residues in the CDR3. J gave up 4 bases and V 7 bases, and 13 bases lay outside the gene matches. CDR3 DNA sequence: TGCGCCAGCGGGATTTCGCGGGAGGCGAGGTACAATGAGCAGTTCTTC. Residues: CASGISREARYNEQFF.

The chain links TRBV28 to TRBJ2-5; 7 bases fit TRBD2. Trimming at V came to 5 bases and at J to 7 bases, leaving 16 bases not matched to a gene. CDR3 size: 16 residues. Germline CDR1 reads MDHEN; CDR2 reads SYDVKM. The CDR3 nucleotides are TGTGCCAGCAGTGGGGGGGATGGCAGGAGCTTGGGGACCCAGTACTTC. Its translation: CASSGGDGRSLGTQYF.

This clonotype was seen once. J is TRBJ2-3 and V is TRBV4-3, with D perhaps matching TRBD1 or TRBD2 (6 bases each). V lost 2 bases and J 6 bases, leaving 9 bases between the germline ends. The CDR3 is 13 residues long. In germline, CDR1 is LGHNA, CDR2 YSLEER. Here the CDR3 reads CASSQWGADTQYF. In DNA form, the CDR3 reads TGCGCCAGCAGCCAATGGGGGGCGGATACGCAGTATTTT.

The genes are TRBV30 and TRBJ1-1, with TRBD1 as a possible D gene (6 bases). Between the trimmed V and J ends, which lost 1 base and 12 bases, there was a span of 12 bases. The CDR3 is made up of 11 amino acids. The germline V gene encodes CDR1 GTSNPN and CDR2 SVGIG (reference sequence). The CDR3 region is CAWSDRAVTFF. The DNA of the CDR3 is TGTGCCTGGAGTGACAGGGCCGTAACTTTCTTT. The whole variable domain, filled in from reference TRBV30 and TRBJ1-1, reads SQTIHQWPATLVQPVGSPLSLECTVEGTSNPNLYWYRQAAGRGLQLLFYSVGIGQISSEVPQNLSASRPQDRQFILSSKKLLLSDSGFYLCAWSDRAVTFFGQGTRLTVV.

Details on this clonotype: Because the CDR3 is missing its conserved closing phenylalanine or tryptophan, this is likely a read error. In nucleotides, the CDR3 is TGCAGTGCTAGAGATGGGGGGAGAAACACTGAAGCTTTCCTT. Its protein product is CSARDGGRNTEAFL. The genes are TRBV20-1 and TRBJ1-1, with D tentatively TRBD1 (5 bases). Between the trimmed V and J ends, which lost 0 bases and 2 bases, there was a span of 10 bases. CDR1 is DFQATT and CDR2 is SNEGSKA in the germline V gene (reference sequence). The CDR3 sequence is 14 residues long.

This sequence joins TRBV30 and TRBJ1-2; D gene uncertain. Per germline, CDR1 GTSNPN and CDR2 SVGIG (reference sequence). V was clipped by 0 bases and J by 4 bases, with 12 bases between them. The CDR3 runs 14 residues. CDR3: CAWSVGSSGYGYTF. In DNA form, the CDR3 reads TGTGCCTGGAGTGTGGGCAGCTCTGGCTATGGCTACACCTTC.

The chain joins TRBV7-9 to TRBJ1-4; D gene unclear. In germline, CDR1 is SEHNR, CDR2 FQNEAQ (reference sequence). This CDR3 spans 16 amino acids. V lost 4 bases to trimming and J lost 0 bases, with 12 bases between them. CDR3 sequence (DNA): TGTGCCAGCAGCTCCCCCTTTCAGTCAACTAATGAAAAACTGTTTTTT. This encodes CASSSPFQSTNEKLFF.

The chain has TRBV11-1 and TRBJ2-1; TRBD1 agrees at 8 bases. Germline V gives CDR1 SGHAT, CDR2 FQDESV (reference sequence). The CDR3 spans 14 residues. J was trimmed by 6 bases and V by 1 base; bases with no gene match: 2. CDR3 in DNA: TGTGCCAGCAGCTTAGAGGACAGGGTCAATGAGCAGTTCTTC. Translating it yields CASSLEDRVNEQFF.

This chain links TRBV20-1 with TRBJ2-5; 9 bases are a match to TRBD2. This CDR3 is built from 14 residues. V was clipped by 5 bases and J by 1 base; unmatched bases: 5. CDR1 and CDR2 from the germline V gene are DFQATT and SNEGSKA (reference sequence). CDR3 bases: TGCAGTGCTCCTCCGGGACTAGCCCAAGAGACCCAGTACTTC. Residues: CSAPPGLAQETQYF.

The V gene is TRBV6-5, the J gene TRBJ2-3; D is unclear. The length of the CDR3 is 14 residues. Trimming removed 0 bases from V and 0 bases from J, with 4 bases in between. Per the germline V gene, CDR1 is MNHEY and CDR2 is SVGAGI. DNA for the CDR3: TGTGCCAGCAGTTACTCGGACAGCACAGATACGCAGTATTTT. It codes for CASSYSDSTDTQYF.

The rearrangement uses TRBV20-1 and TRBJ2-7; TRBD2 agrees at 7 bases. The germline CDR1 and CDR2 sequences are DFQATT and SNEGSKA (reference sequence). V lost 0 bases, J lost 3 bases, and 2 bases stayed unmatched. The CDR3 has 13 amino acids. Here the CDR3 reads CSARDPGGYEQYF. CDR3 bases: TGCAGTGCTAGAGACCCGGGGGGCTACGAGCAGTACTTC.